This T cell receptor (beta chain) was recovered during a study of PD-1 blockade in mismatch repair-deficient tumors. About the research overall: Patients had approximately 12 mismatch repair-deficient cancer types, all previously treated and progressing.

Notes on this clone: Its specificity is not known.

Whole-study results and caveats: After pembrolizumab, tumor-resident clones rose rapidly, then generally contracted before radiologic responses.

TCRdb's copy holds only in-frame clones and misses some; the assay was immunoSEQ multiplex PCR. The sample lists more than 40,000 clones; around 80% were seen once. PCR or immunohistochemistry showed mismatch repair deficiency in every enrolled patient. TCRs were sequenced from a few patients responding to pembrolizumab. This clonotype was obtained from an adult with mismatch repair-deficient cancer. Specimen: peripheral blood, collected 4 weeks after starting pembrolizumab.

The CDR3 spells CASSGQQPSYEQYF. The CDR3 DNA reads TGTGCCAGCTCGGGACAGCAACCCTCCTACGAGCAGTACTTC. The chain links TRBV6-1 to TRBJ2-7, with 7 bases lining up with TRBD1. The CDR3 sequence is 14 residues long. V shed 8 bases, J shed 0 bases, and the junction held 7 bases outside the gene matches. Per germline, CDR1 MNHNS and CDR2 SASEGT.